This T cell receptor (beta chain) was observed in a study of T cell repertoires in cytomegalovirus infection. About the study: Public TCR beta signatures indicated both CMV infection and matching HLA type.

This clonotype was detected a few times. Its antigen is not identified. Per germline, CDR1 MNHEY and CDR2 SVGEGT. The CDR3 sequence is 12 residues long. V lost 3 bases and J lost 7, with 9 bases in between. Study outcomes and limitations: Totalled public TCR beta family frequency picked out people who carried CMV plus the relevant HLA. Within the response measured ex vivo, HLA-C-restricted CMV-specific TCR beta clonotypes were dominant.

Using its own MiXCR run on the reads, TCRdb lists one record per CDR3 protein. The repertoire holds 200,000 to 300,000 distinct CDR3 sequences, with approximately 10% as singletons. This TCR came from a human donor in good health (CMV status not recorded). Some clones in this sample may be carry-over from other donors' samples. The chain combines TRBV6-2 or TRBV6-3 with TRBJ1-1; D is ambiguous. The sample comprised PBMCs. Here the CDR3 reads CASSYRLHEAFF. CDR3 coding DNA: TGTGCCAGCAGTTATCGCCTCCATGAAGCTTTCTTT.